This T cell receptor beta chain appears in the sequencing data of a study of shared clonotypes between healthy human individuals. Method: immunoSEQ multiplex PCR; TCRdb's copy keeps in-frame clones and lacks some. The top ten clones hold more than 0.9% of a sample with about 1.5 million clones, roughly 96% of them seen once. A single count supports this clone. What it binds is not known. General study findings and limits: Among donors, sharing of clonotypes was expected to be affected by sequencing depth. The study found approximately 5% of naive CD4 clonotypes shared across four donors.

The sequencing input was naive CD4+ T cells sorted from blood. Subset given: CD45RA+ positively selected. The origin of this receptor is a man aged 25-45 years in good health.

The CDR3 is CASSLQGGSSGNTIYF. CDR3 nucleotides: TGTGCCAGCTCACTACAGGGGGGCTCCTCTGGAAACACCATATATTTT. V usage is TRBV18 and J usage is TRBJ1-3; 8 nucleotides match TRBD1. The CDR3 runs to 16 residues. Germline V CDR1 and CDR2: KGHSH, LQKENI. V shed 4 bases and J 0 bases; nucleotides not matched to a gene: 5.